Shown below are 26 T cell receptor beta chains from a single sample sequenced in a study of control samples from healthy donors and cancer patients. The data were produced by immunoSEQ multiplex PCR, yet TCRdb's version contains in-frame clones alone and is incomplete. This sample yields fewer than 200,000 clones, of which roughly 93% are seen a single time; 4.1% belongs to the top ten. Sequencing was done on a sample of blood. Receptors originate from a woman in her sixties or seventies in good health.

This chain uses TRBV5-1 with TRBJ1-1; weak D call: TRBD1 (5 bases). Trimming left V 4 bases short and J 3 bases short, with 13 bases between. CDR1 SGHRS and CDR2 YFSETQ come from the germline V gene. There are 14 residues in the CDR3. The CDR3 protein is CASSPSGADTEAFF. CDR3 nucleotides: TGCGCCAGCAGCCCGTCCGGGGCAGACACTGAAGCTTTCTTT.

The J gene is TRBJ1-3, the V gene TRBV19; tentative D call: TRBD1 (5 bases). Germline CDR1 and CDR2: LNHDA and SQIVND (reference sequence). This CDR3 has 14 residues. The V end lost 8 bases, the J end lost 2 bases, and 13 bases lay between the germline ends. CDR3 protein: CASSGLRAGNTIYF. CDR3 bases: TGTGCCAGTTCAGGGCTCAGGGCTGGAAACACCATATATTTT.

This chain joins TRBV5-1 and TRBJ1-2, with 7 bases lining up with TRBD1. The CDR3 is made up of 15 amino acids. The V gene end was trimmed by 0 bases and the J gene end by 4 bases; junction bases not matched to a gene: 6. The germline V gene has CDR1 SGHRS and CDR2 YFSETQ. CDR3 amino acids: CASSLGTYRGYGYTF. The DNA for the CDR3 is TGCGCCAGCAGCTTGGGTACTTACAGGGGCTATGGCTACACCTTC. Using reference TRBV5-1 and TRBJ1-2 for the parts outside the CDR3, the full variable domain is KAGVTQTPRYLIKTRGQQVTLSCSPISGHRSVSWYQQTPGQGLQFLFEYFSETQRNKGNFPGRFSGRQFSNSRSEMNVSTLELGDSALYLCASSLGTYRGYGYTFGSGTRLTVV.

The rearrangement uses TRBV11-2 and TRBJ2-5, with D uncertain. Per germline, CDR1 SGHAT and CDR2 FQNNGV. There are 11 residues in the CDR3. V dropped 6 bases and J dropped 5 bases, with 7 bases sitting between them. As DNA, the CDR3 is TGTGCCAGCAGACTCGGGGAGACCCAGTACTTC. This translates into CASRLGETQYF.

The CDR3 is CASSPSSSMSNQPQHF. DNA of the CDR3: TGTGCCAGCTCCCCCTCGTCTAGCATGAGCAATCAGCCCCAGCATTTT. This chain connects TRBV18 to TRBJ1-5; D is ambiguous. This CDR3 contains 16 residues. Germline lookup yields CDR1 KGHSH and CDR2 LQKENI. The V gene lost 6 bases and the J gene lost 1 base, with 16 bases spanning the gap.

The chain joins TRBV19 to TRBJ2-5; D is possibly TRBD1 (6 bases). CDR1 and CDR2 (germline): LNHDA, SQIVND (reference sequence). V lost 10 bases and J 2 bases, leaving 17 bases between the germline ends. The CDR3 extends over 14 amino acids. The CDR3 DNA reads as TGTGCCACCTCACTAGGGGGAAATCAAGAGACCCAGTACTTC. Translation gives CATSLGGNQETQYF.

The chain has TRBV3-1 (or the pseudogene TRBV3-2) and TRBJ2-1; 11 bases are shared with TRBD1. Germline V lookup: CDR1 LGHDT, CDR2 YNNKEL (reference sequence). This CDR3 is built from 17 residues. V trimming: 4 bases; J trimming: 7 bases; junction bases outside the gene matches: 12. The CDR3 region has the DNA TGTGCCAGCAGCCCCCCCCCGACCGGGACAGGGGGTAATGAGCAGTTCTTC. Protein sequence: CASSPPPTGTGGNEQFF.

The chain carries TRBV7-2 and TRBJ1-4, with 7 bases that match TRBD1. Trimming cost V 5 bases and J 5 bases; bases outside gene matches: 5. CDR1 is SGHTA and CDR2 is FQGNSA in the germline V gene. The CDR3 covers 14 residues. CDR3 DNA sequence: TGTGCCAGCAGCCTGGGACAGCCGAATGAAAAACTGTTTTTT. Protein product: CASSLGQPNEKLFF.

This clone was seen just once. The chain is built from TRBV2 and TRBJ1-3; 9 bases are shared with TRBD1. Germline CDR1 reads SNHLY; CDR2 reads FYNNEI. Unmatched junction bases numbered 3, after V lost 4 bases and J lost 8 bases. The CDR3 sequence is 13 residues long. Written as DNA, the CDR3 is TGTGCCAGCAGTGCGGACAGGGGAGACACCATATATTTT. This translates into CASSADRGDTIYF.

This sequence joins TRBV7-2 and TRBJ1-1; the D gene is possibly TRBD1 (5 bases). Germline V lookup: CDR1 SGHTA, CDR2 FQGNSA. V lost 6 bases and J lost 0, with 8 bases in between. This CDR3 contains 13 residues. CDR3 sequence: CASRIQVNTEAFF. CDR3 nucleotide sequence: TGTGCCAGCAGAATACAGGTGAACACTGAAGCTTTCTTT.

The gene calls are TRBV6-2 or TRBV6-3 and TRBJ1-1; D remains ambiguous. The CDR3 has 14 residues. Deletions cut 6 bases from V and 1 base from J, with 12 bases between. Looked up from germline, CDR1 is MNHEY and CDR2 is SVGEGT. CDR3 region: CASSRTQANTEAFF. The CDR3 coding sequence is TGTGCCAGCAGCCGAACTCAGGCGAACACTGAAGCTTTCTTT.

V is TRBV6-2 or TRBV6-3 and J is TRBJ1-5; 10 bases align to TRBD1. With 0 bases clipped from V and 7 bases from J, the junction kept 3 bases outside the gene matches. The germline CDR1 and CDR2 sequences are MNHEY and SVGEGT. CDR3 length equals 15 residues. The CDR3: CASSYSWTGGQPQHF. The CDR3 nucleotides read TGTGCCAGCAGTTACTCCTGGACAGGGGGACAGCCCCAGCATTTT.

The rearrangement joins TRBV11-2 to TRBJ1-2; TRBD1 matches at 7 bases. CDR1 and CDR2 (germline): SGHAT, FQNNGV. The CDR3 loop spans 14 amino acids. With 5 bases clipped from V and 4 bases from J, the junction kept 7 bases outside the gene matches. CDR3 residues: CASSQSTGVYGYTF. CDR3 nucleotides: TGTGCCAGCAGCCAGAGCACAGGGGTCTATGGCTACACCTTC.

This chain links TRBV19 with TRBJ2-3, with 8 positions matching TRBD1. V lost 5 bases, J lost 2 bases, and 6 bases stayed unmatched. The germline V gene encodes CDR1 LNHDA and CDR2 SQIVND (reference sequence). This CDR3 spans 15 amino acids. The CDR3 bases are TGTGCCAGTAGTTCATCGACAGGGGTCACAGATACGCAGTATTTT. Translation: CASSSSTGVTDTQYF.

This clone was counted once. The chain combines TRBV12-5 with TRBJ2-2, with 7 bases matching TRBD2. Trimming at V came to 4 bases and at J to 5 bases, leaving 7 bases not matched to a gene. Looked up from germline, CDR1 is LGHNT and CDR2 is FRNRAP. This CDR3 is built from 15 residues. DNA of the CDR3: TGTGCTAGTGGTTCCCCGGGGGGATGGACCGGGGAGCTGTTTTTT. This gives the protein CASGSPGGWTGELFF.

V gene TRBV10-3 combines with J gene TRBJ1-2; 9 nucleotides agree with TRBD1. This CDR3 has 13 residues. CDR1 is ENHRY and CDR2 is SYGVKD in the germline V gene. With 10 bases clipped from V and 6 bases from J, the junction kept 9 bases outside the gene matches. DNA for the CDR3: TGTGCCACACTTACCGGGACAGGGAATGGCTACACCTTC. Translation: CATLTGTGNGYTF.

The chain links TRBV3-1 (or the pseudogene TRBV3-2) to TRBJ2-1; possibly TRBD2 for D (5 bases). Germline V gene data show CDR1 as LGHDT and CDR2 as YNNKEL (reference sequence). This CDR3 has 13 residues. Trimming removed 1 base from V and 7 bases from J, with 8 bases in between. CDR3 sequence (DNA): TGTGCCAGCAGCCAAGGAGGGTATAATGAGCAGTTCTTC. Translating gives CASSQGGYNEQFF.

This chain connects TRBV2 to TRBJ1-1; a possible D gene is TRBD1 (6 bases). Trimming pared 2 bases from V and 11 bases from J, leaving 18 bases between. Germline CDR1 is SNHLY and CDR2 is FYNNEI. The CDR3 has 14 amino acids. CDR3 residues: CASSERGALGKAFF. The CDR3 nucleotides are TGTGCCAGCAGTGAAAGGGGGGCGCTGGGAAAGGCTTTCTTT.

The chain joins TRBV2 to TRBJ1-2; 7 bases match TRBD1. The CDR3 loop spans 11 amino acids. V lost 6 bases, J lost 6 bases, and 1 base stayed unmatched. Germline lookup yields CDR1 SNHLY and CDR2 FYNNEI. CDR3 DNA sequence: TGTGCCAGCAGGCAGGGGGATGGCTACACCTTC. This encodes CASRQGDGYTF.

The CDR3 loop is CASSLRGRGDEQYF. CDR3 sequence (DNA): TGTGCCAGCAGCCTCCGGGGTAGGGGGGACGAGCAGTACTTC. This sequence joins TRBV7-6 and TRBJ2-7; D is tentatively TRBD1 or TRBD2 (6 bases each). V was cut by 5 bases and J by 5 bases, with 16 bases left in between. The CDR3 sequence is 14 residues long. Germline CDR1 SGHVS, CDR2 FNYEAQ.

The rearrangement joins TRBV10-3 to TRBJ1-1, with 7 bases lining up with TRBD1. V lost 6 bases, J lost 4 bases, and 11 bases stayed unmatched. The CDR3 is 15 amino acids. Germline V gene sequence: CDR1 ENHRY, CDR2 SYGVKD. The CDR3 DNA reads TGTGCCATCAGCGGAACAGGGGCCTTAGTCACTGAAGCTTTCTTT. It translates to CAISGTGALVTEAFF.

This rearrangement joins TRBV4-2 to TRBJ1-2; D is uncertain. The germline V gene has CDR1 LGHNA and CDR2 YNFKEQ. CDR3 length equals 17 residues. V dropped 4 bases and J dropped 4 bases, with 22 bases sitting between them. CDR3: CASSPEFPGIDFYGYTF. The CDR3 nucleotides read TGTGCCAGCAGCCCCGAGTTTCCTGGAATCGACTTCTATGGCTACACCTTC.

The CDR3 is CASSFTSGGARDTQYF. The CDR3 DNA is TGTGCCAGCAGCTTCACGAGCGGGGGGGCCCGAGATACGCAGTATTTT. The V call is TRBV11-1, the J call TRBJ2-3, with 10 bases fitting TRBD2. Per germline, CDR1 SGHAT and CDR2 FQDESV (reference sequence). After removal of 3 bases from V and 5 bases from J, the junction contained 8 bases not matched to a gene. The CDR3 contains 16 residues.

The chain is built from TRBV6-4 and TRBJ1-5; D is uncertain. Trimming shortened V by 0 bases and J by 7 bases, and 7 bases separated the two germline ends. Looked up from germline, CDR1 is MRHNA and CDR2 is SNTAGT. The CDR3 covers 13 residues. CDR3 nucleotide sequence: TGTGCCAGCAGTGACTCCTCTGGGCAGCCCCAGCATTTT. Its translation: CASSDSSGQPQHF.

This CDR3 is CATSDPGRSDTQYF. In DNA form, the CDR3 reads TGTGCCACCAGTGATCCGGGACGTTCGGATACGCAGTATTTT. The rearrangement joins TRBV24-1 to TRBJ2-3, with D perhaps matching TRBD1 or TRBD2 (5 bases each). The CDR3 consists of 14 residues. In germline, CDR1 is KGHDR, CDR2 SFDVKD. V was clipped by 3 bases and J by 6 bases, with 12 bases between them.

The chain combines TRBV20-1 with TRBJ1-2; D not certain. This CDR3 is 11 amino acids long. V lost 2 bases, J lost 2 bases, and 3 bases lay in between. CDR1 is DFQATT and CDR2 is SNEGSKA in the germline V gene (reference sequence). CDR3 bases: TGCAGTGCTAGATTCAACTATGGCTACACCTTC. It encodes CSARFNYGYTF.